Following are 13 T cell receptor beta chains from one sample sequenced in a study of cytomegalovirus exposure and HLA in healthy donors. PCR primers comprised 60 Vbeta and 13 Jbeta primers. Measured with immunoSEQ multiplex PCR; TCRdb has only the in-frame clones, and not every one. The sample shows some 150,000 clones, about 80% of them seen only once. The sequenced sample was PBMCs. The receptors were gathered from a man in his thirties or forties in good health and CMV-seropositive.

A few counts support this clone. The rearrangement uses TRBV20-1 and TRBJ1-1; perhaps TRBD1 as D (5 bases). Trimming took 8 bases from V and 5 from J, leaving 12 bases between them. CDR1 and CDR2 (germline): DFQATT, SNEGSKA (reference sequence). The length of the CDR3 is 11 residues. The CDR3 region is CSTPGKTEAFF. The CDR3 coding sequence is TGCAGTACACCAGGGAAAACTGAAGCTTTCTTT.

The chain carries TRBV5-6 and TRBJ2-3; the D gene is possibly TRBD2 (6 bases). The germline CDR1 and CDR2 sequences are SGHDT and YYEEEE. The CDR3 length is 16 residues. V lost 9 bases, J lost 0 bases, and 20 bases lay in between. The CDR3, as DNA: TGTGCCACCGGGGACTCGGAGGATCCTAGCACAGATACGCAGTATTTT. Encoded protein: CATGDSEDPSTDTQYF.

This chain links TRBV7-2 with TRBJ2-7; 11 bases agree with TRBD2. The J segment lost 7 bases and the V segment lost 5 bases, leaving 10 bases of the junction unmatched. The germline V gene encodes CDR1 SGHTA and CDR2 FQGNSA. The CDR3 spans 15 residues. This chain's CDR3 is CASSRLAGGWGEQYF. The CDR3 bases are TGTGCCAGCAGCCGCCTAGCGGGGGGATGGGGAGAGCAGTACTTC.

The gene calls are TRBV6-6 and TRBJ2-5; D might be TRBD1 (6 bases). This CDR3 is 14 amino acids long. V lost 4 bases, J lost 1 base, and 10 bases lay in between. Germline CDR1 MNHNY, CDR2 SVGAGI (reference sequence). The CDR3 protein is CASSLGGSQETQYF. The CDR3 nucleotides are TGTGCCAGCAGTTTAGGGGGAAGCCAAGAGACCCAGTACTTC.

V gene TRBV29-1 combines with J gene TRBJ2-7; D remains ambiguous. This CDR3 is 11 amino acids long. The V gene lost 4 bases and the J gene lost 6 bases, with 10 bases spanning the gap. CDR1 is SQVTM, CDR2 ANQGSEA, per germline. Here the CDR3 reads CSVAKNREQYF. CDR3 nucleotide sequence: TGCAGCGTTGCTAAGAACCGCGAGCAGTACTTC.

This clone was counted once. This chain connects TRBV30 to TRBJ1-1; 7 positions match TRBD1. This CDR3 spans 14 amino acids. V gave up 3 bases and J gave up 4 bases; unmatched junction bases: 8. The germline gives CDR1 GTSNPN, CDR2 SVGIG (reference sequence). CDR3 in DNA: TGTGCCTGGAGCCGGCAGGGGGTTGGCACTGAAGCTTTCTTT. This gives the protein CAWSRQGVGTEAFF.

The chain is built from TRBV28 and TRBJ1-6; D is perhaps TRBD1 (5 bases). This CDR3 region has 14 residues. Per germline, CDR1 MDHEN and CDR2 SYDVKM. V lost 6 bases to trimming and J lost 7 bases, with 13 bases between them. For the CDR3, the DNA is TGTGCCAGCAGCCTTCAGGGTAGGAATTCACCCCTCCACTTT. Protein product: CASSLQGRNSPLHF. Full variable domain (rest looked up from reference TRBV28 and TRBJ1-6): DVKVTQSSRYLVKRTGEKVFLECVQDMDHENMFWYRQDPGLGLRLIYFSYDVKMKEKGDIPEGYSVSREKKERFSLILESASTNQTSMYLCASSLQGRNSPLHFGNGTRLTVT.

Here the CDR3 DNA reads TGTGCCAGCACGTCTACAGGGTGGGGCACTGAAGCTTTCTTT. It specifies CASTSTGWGTEAFF. The V gene is TRBV28, the J gene TRBJ1-1; weak D call: TRBD1 (6 bases). Germline loops: CDR1 MDHEN, CDR2 SYDVKM. With 7 bases removed from V and 4 bases from J, the gap between germline ends came to 16 bases. This CDR3 region has 14 residues.

The V gene is TRBV27, the J gene TRBJ2-3; 9 bases are a match to TRBD1. With 6 bases clipped from V and 3 bases from J, the junction kept 10 bases outside the gene matches. CDR3 size: 16 residues. The V gene's germline CDR1 is MNHEY and CDR2 SMNVEV (reference sequence). CDR3 nucleotide sequence: TGTGCCAGCAGATCTTTCACAGGGGGCTATACAGATACGCAGTATTTT. Encoded protein: CASRSFTGGYTDTQYF.

This chain connects TRBV30 to TRBJ2-1; tentatively, D is TRBD1 (6 bases). V lost 5 bases and J lost 0, with 17 bases in between. The CDR3 has 16 residues. Germline lookup yields CDR1 GTSNPN and CDR2 SVGIG (reference sequence). Written as DNA, the CDR3 is TGTGCCTGGTCCGACCCAACAGGGCGCTCCTACAATGAGCAGTTCTTC. It encodes CAWSDPTGRSYNEQFF.

The genes are TRBV7-3 and TRBJ2-2; D gene unclear. The CDR3 extends over 13 amino acids. The ends were cut back, 5 bases at V and 4 bases at J, with 8 bases in the middle. Germline V gene lookup returns CDR1 SGHTA and CDR2 FQGTGA. The CDR3, as DNA: TGTGCCAGCAGCCCAAGCGCCACCGGGGAGCTGTTTTTT. Its protein is CASSPSATGELFF.

This chain joins TRBV5-5 and TRBJ2-3; the match to TRBD1 covers 8 bases. J was trimmed by 2 bases and V by 4 bases; bases with no gene match: 6. The germline V gene has CDR1 SGHKS and CDR2 YYEKEE (reference sequence). This CDR3 spans 15 amino acids. The CDR3 here is CASSGGQVSTDTQYF. The CDR3 coding sequence is TGTGCCAGCAGCGGGGGACAGGTCTCCACAGATACGCAGTATTTT.

V and J are TRBV11-3 and TRBJ2-6; 9 nucleotides align to TRBD2. V gave up 8 bases and J gave up 0 bases; unmatched junction bases: 8. CDR1 is SGHNT, CDR2 YENEEA, per germline. The CDR3 extends over 17 amino acids. The CDR3 DNA is TGTGCCAGCGGCGGGGGGGCCACCCTCTCTGGGGCCAACGTCCTGACTTTC. It codes for CASGGGATLSGANVLTF.